A selection of T cell receptor beta chains follows, all from one sample in a study of blood T cell repertoires in COVID-19. The table came from immunoSEQ multiplex PCR; TCRdb's copy has only in-frame clones and leaves some out. This table has about 370,000 clones, around 87% appearing once. Material for sequencing was PBMCs or T cells enriched from blood (not recorded which). These receptors were taken from a young man who had recovered from COVID-19. CDR3s include the opening cysteine and the closing phenylalanine or tryptophan.

V gene	CDR3 protein
TRBV3-1/TRBV3-2	CASSHTGVEGSPLHF
TRBV28	CATTTGALSNQPQHF
TRBV6-5	CASSSSRGGYEQYF
TRBV11-2	CASSLEQRATYYGYTF
TRBV5-1	CASSSYGTISEAFF
TRBV4-1	CASSQGHSTAGTRNNEQFF
TRBV5-1	CASSPGGATAEAFF
TRBV18	CASSPPGGQRSGGSTGELFF
TRBV9	CASSVDLSSYEQYF
TRBV28	CASRQGNQPQHF
TRBV7-3	CASSLTGTLKAFF
TRBV7-3	CASSFLGAEGYTF
TRBV28	CASSLIIQTGELFF
TRBV7-9	CASSPESLAGGF
TRBV5-1	CASSFHPGQGANIQYF
TRBV11-2	CASSLGQRGYTF
TRBV2	CASSASGGAADTQYF
TRBV9	CASSGGLARTDTQYF
TRBV9	CASSVGTLNTGELFF
TRBV15	CATSNRDYEQYF
TRBV6-5	CASSLDRGGYNEQFF
TRBV7-9	CASRPPGLVTDTQYF
TRBV27	CASSSTGGSNQPQHF
TRBV5-6	CASSYKPGQGIIEAFF
TRBV7-2	CASALLGQSNEKLFF
TRBV9	CASSVGNRAYEQYF
TRBV15	CATSPYNRETGELFF
TRBV10-1	CASTEGLAGTDTQYF
TRBV24-1	CATRLRLRTYNEQFF
TRBV2	CASSSTSGTVPQHF
TRBV6-4	CASRASAPSVAGNTIYF
TRBV6-5	CASSYGTGNNSPLHF
TRBV3-1/TRBV3-2	CASSQSGTSRSSTDTQYF
TRBV18	CASSGPRETQYF
TRBV3-1/TRBV3-2	CASSLIKAGGNEQFF
TRBV11-1	CASRLGDRVPIF
TRBV11-2	CASSLVPRLEAFF
TRBV27	CASSSGEGYNFYAQPQHF
TRBV9	CASTPIGTPFGEQFF
TRBV5-4	CASSSNAGLASDEQFF
TRBV6-5	CASRDQTGNSYEQYF
TRBV10-1	CASSASDSYNEQFF
TRBV27	CASSLSPGGYEQYF
TRBV2	CASRYSYEQYF
TRBV10-1	CASSESEGRKETQYF
TRBV3-1/TRBV3-2	CASSLTRDRTYEQYF
TRBV20-1	CSAAGGETQYF
TRBV19	CASSQGWETQYF
TRBV18	CASSPDRGRQETQYF
TRBV5-1	CASSQMNTEAFF
TRBV24-1	CVRRGTSSTCGRYEQYF
TRBV7-9	CASSSEGQGRTYEQYF
TRBV6-5	CASNSIFANTGELFF
TRBV5-6	CASSPAGTGTFYEQYF
TRBV3-1/TRBV3-2	CASSNAGYNEQFF
TRBV5-1	CASSPGTGDEKLFF
TRBV27	CASSLNRGGGNTIYF
TRBV5-6	CASSLYSRLQHF
TRBV2	CATQGNTEAFF